This T cell receptor (beta chain) was recovered during a study of metastatic and nonmetastatic thyroid tumors. Whole-study context: The comparison covered peripheral blood and tumor or nodule tissue in malignant and benign thyroid patients. General study findings and limits: TCR beta diversity was reportedly significantly higher in malignant thyroid tumors than benign nodules, in blood and tumor.

Every patient underwent thyroid surgery untreated. This clone was detected only a few times. Antigen specificity is unknown. Source study methods: A classifier for distant metastasis in papillary thyroid cancer was constructed using CDR3 differences observed across clinicopathological groups. TCRdb reanalyzed the PCR reads with MiXCR. What appears here as the V and J calls and clone size reflects TCRdb's work, not the paper's. The profile shows fewer than 20,000 clones, roughly 29% of them singletons. Per the germline V gene, CDR1 is MNHNS and CDR2 is SASEGT. CDR3 length equals 14 residues. Trimming took off 6 bases at V and 10 bases at J, with 16 bases between the two ends.

This rearrangement joins TRBV6-1 to TRBJ1-6; tentative D call: TRBD1 (5 bases). Specimen: tumor tissue. This clonotype originated in a male donor with papillary thyroid cancer or a benign thyroid nodule (not recorded which). Some clones in this sample may be carry-over from other donors' samples. Written as DNA, the CDR3 is TGTGCCAGCAGCCTGGGGCAGGGCGGGTCACCCCTCCACTTT. Translating it yields CASSLGQGGSPLHF.